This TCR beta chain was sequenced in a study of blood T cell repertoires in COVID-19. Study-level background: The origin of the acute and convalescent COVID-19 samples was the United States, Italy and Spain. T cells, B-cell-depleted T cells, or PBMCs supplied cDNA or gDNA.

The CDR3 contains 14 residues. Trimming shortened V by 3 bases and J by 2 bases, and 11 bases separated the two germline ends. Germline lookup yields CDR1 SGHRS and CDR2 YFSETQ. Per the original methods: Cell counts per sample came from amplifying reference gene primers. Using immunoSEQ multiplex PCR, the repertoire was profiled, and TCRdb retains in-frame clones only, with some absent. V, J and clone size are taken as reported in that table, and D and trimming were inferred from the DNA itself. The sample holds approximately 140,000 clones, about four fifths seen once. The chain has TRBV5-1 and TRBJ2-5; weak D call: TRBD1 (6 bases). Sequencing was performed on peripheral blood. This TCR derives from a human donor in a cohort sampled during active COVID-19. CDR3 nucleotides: TGCGCCAGCAGCTACGGGACACCTCAAGAGACCCAGTACTTC. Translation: CASSYGTPQETQYF.